This TCR beta chain was found in a study of shared clonotypes between healthy human individuals. The protocol was immunoSEQ multiplex PCR, while the TCRdb copy is restricted to in-frame clones and leaves out a portion. The table records about 180,000 clones, 90% to 95% of them present only once. V dropped 5 bases and J dropped 1 base, with 9 bases sitting between them. CDR3 length: 13 amino acids. CDR1 and CDR2 from the germline V gene are SGHRS and YFSETQ. The V call is TRBV5-1, the J call TRBJ1-1; D unclear. Material for sequencing was naive CD4+ T cells sorted from blood. The subset here: CD45RA+ positively selected. The sequence was collected from a woman aged 25 to 39 in good health. The CDR3 protein is CASRLRGNTEAFF. The CDR3 DNA reads TGCGCCAGCAGGCTAAGAGGGAACACTGAAGCTTTCTTT.